The 18 T cell receptor beta chains given below trace back to one sample, sequenced in a study of patients and donors after allogeneic stem cell transplantation. TCRdb recomputed calls from the RT-PCR reads with MiXCR, one row per CDR3 protein. The sample has about 410,000 distinct CDR3 sequences, roughly 16% seen once. The sequenced sample was blood, either unsorted or a sorted T cell fraction (not recorded which). The source is a human donor who was either an allogeneic HSCT recipient or a stem cell or donor lymphocyte infusion donor (not recorded which). It is not recorded whose cells these are; they may come from a transplant donor.

The chain links TRBV6-1 to TRBJ1-1; no firm D call. Germline CDR1 reads MNHNS; CDR2 reads SASEGT. This CDR3 comprises 15 residues. Trimming shortened V by 6 bases and J by 2 bases, and 16 bases separated the two germline ends. The CDR3 loop reads CASSPLPGVNTEAFF. The CDR3 DNA follows: TGTGCCAGCAGCCCTCTCCCAGGAGTAAACACTGAAGCTTTCTTT.

The chain carries TRBV20-1 and TRBJ2-1; no definite D call. Trimming shortened V by 6 bases and J by 9 bases, and 9 bases separated the two germline ends. Germline-derived CDR1 and CDR2 are DFQATT and SNEGSKA (reference sequence). CDR3 length: 10 residues. CDR3 in DNA: TGCAGTGCCACGACCTTTGAGCAGTTCTTC. Protein product: CSATTFEQFF.

The J gene is TRBJ1-1, the V gene TRBV2; 7 nucleotides agree with TRBD1. CDR1 and CDR2 from the germline V gene are SNHLY and FYNNEI. With 7 bases clipped from V and 2 bases from J, the junction kept 7 bases outside the gene matches. The CDR3 loop spans 14 amino acids. The CDR3 here is CASKTQGFNTEAFF. CDR3 nucleotide sequence: TGTGCCAGCAAAACACAGGGGTTTAACACTGAAGCTTTCTTT.

The V call is TRBV20-1, the J call TRBJ2-7; 10 nucleotides line up with TRBD1. CDR1 and CDR2 from the germline V gene are DFQATT and SNEGSKA (reference sequence). V gave up 5 bases and J gave up 5 bases; unmatched junction bases: 6. The length of the CDR3 is 13 residues. CDR3: CSADGQGGHEQYF. CDR3 DNA: TGCAGTGCTGATGGACAGGGGGGTCACGAGCAGTACTTC.

On this clonotype itself: An end of the junction differs from the germline gene, which may be a read error. This chain joins TRBV20-1 and TRBJ2-7; maybe TRBD1 (6 bases). The CDR3 sequence is 13 residues long. CDR1 and CDR2 (germline): DFQATT, SNEGSKA (reference sequence). The CDR3 sequence is CSANRVVYGEQYF. The CDR3 nucleotides are TGCAGTGCCAACAGGGTAGTTTATGGGGAGCAGTATTTC.

The V call is TRBV5-6, the J call TRBJ2-2; the D call may be TRBD1 or TRBD2 (6 bases each). CDR3 length: 16 residues. Trimming pared 6 bases from V and 5 bases from J, leaving 20 bases between. Germline CDR1 and CDR2: SGHDT and YYEEEE. The DNA of the CDR3 is TGTGCCAGCACCCTCGGGGGCAGGGATTATACCGGGGAGCTGTTTTTT. Translation gives CASTLGGRDYTGELFF.

CDR3 protein: CSATGGSSYEQYF. CDR3 nucleotide sequence: TGCAGTGCTACCGGGGGCAGCTCCTACGAGCAGTACTTC. V usage is TRBV20-1 and J usage is TRBJ2-7, with D possibly called TRBD1 or TRBD2 (6 bases each). CDR1 and CDR2 from the germline V gene are DFQATT and SNEGSKA (reference sequence). The CDR3 is made up of 13 amino acids. Trimming stripped 4 bases from V and 0 bases from J, with 10 bases between.

J is TRBJ1-1 and V is TRBV5-5, with D unclear. V lost 4 bases, J lost 4 bases, and 11 bases lay in between. Per germline, CDR1 SGHKS and CDR2 YYEKEE (reference sequence). The CDR3 is 13 amino acids. CDR3: CASSLPGSTEAFF. CDR3 nucleotides: TGTGCCAGCAGCCTGCCGGGTAGCACTGAAGCTTTCTTT.

This chain connects TRBV28 to TRBJ1-2, with D unresolved. Deletions cut 9 bases from V and 0 bases from J, with 14 bases between. CDR1 and CDR2 (germline): MDHEN, SYDVKM. This CDR3 comprises 14 residues. CDR3 sequence: CASGELRPNYGYTF. CDR3 nucleotides: TGTGCCAGTGGGGAGTTGCGCCCTAACTATGGCTACACCTTC.

This chain connects TRBV7-2 to TRBJ1-2, with D perhaps TRBD1 (5 bases). In germline, CDR1 is SGHTA, CDR2 FQGNSA. The length of the CDR3 is 15 residues. Trimming pared 2 bases from V and 7 bases from J, leaving 17 bases between. The CDR3 sequence: CASSLWVRERVGYTF. In nucleotides, the CDR3 is TGTGCCAGCAGCTTATGGGTCAGGGAAAGAGTTGGCTACACCTTC.

The V and J genes are TRBV3-1 and TRBJ2-6; a possible D gene is TRBD1 (5 bases). The germline V gene has CDR1 LGHDT and CDR2 YNNKEL (reference sequence). V shed 4 bases and J shed 5 bases, with 12 bases lying between them. The CDR3 runs 15 residues. In nucleotides, the CDR3 is TGTGCCAGCAGCCCTCAGGGTTCCTGGGCCAACGTCCTGACTTTC. Encoded protein: CASSPQGSWANVLTF.

The genes are TRBV30 and TRBJ2-7, with 11 nucleotides matching TRBD2. Germline V lookup: CDR1 GTSNPN, CDR2 SVGIG (reference sequence). The CDR3 extends over 17 amino acids. The V segment lost 4 bases and the J segment 0 bases; nucleotides outside the gene matches: 11. The CDR3, as DNA: TGTGCCTGGACCACTCCGGGACTAGCGGACTACTCCTACGAGCAGTACTTC. The encoded protein is CAWTTPGLADYSYEQYF.

This clonotype was observed a few times. This chain connects TRBV7-2 to TRBJ2-3; TRBD1 is a possible D gene (6 bases). V was clipped by 4 bases and J by 2 bases, with 10 bases between them. The CDR3 is made up of 14 amino acids. Germline V gene lookup returns CDR1 SGHTA and CDR2 FQGNSA. The CDR3 coding sequence is TGTGCCAGCAGCTGGGACATTACCACAGATACGCAGTATTTT. This encodes CASSWDITTDTQYF.

The chain carries TRBV4-3 and TRBJ2-7, with 7 bases aligning to TRBD2. The germline CDR1 and CDR2 sequences are LGHNA and YSLEER. The CDR3 sequence is 16 residues long. J lost 3 bases, V lost 0 bases, and 8 bases had no gene match. The DNA for the CDR3 is TGCGCCAGCAGCCAAGACGTAACTAGCGCTAACTACGAGCAGTACTTC. Amino acids: CASSQDVTSANYEQYF.

This clonotype was observed a few times. The rearrangement links TRBV7-9 to TRBJ1-3; D gene uncertain. The V end lost 4 bases, the J end lost 1 base, and 11 bases lay between the germline ends. Germline CDR1 is SEHNR and CDR2 is FQNEAQ (reference sequence). The CDR3 covers 15 residues. The CDR3 reads CASSSQRLSGNTIYF. The CDR3, as DNA: TGTGCCAGCAGCTCACAGAGACTTTCTGGAAACACCATATATTTT. Supplemented by reference TRBV7-9 and TRBJ1-3, the full variable domain reads DTGVSQNPRHKITKRGQNVTFRCDPISEHNRLYWYRQTLGQGPEFLTYFQNEAQLEKSRLLSDRFSAERPKGSFSTLEIQRTEQGDSAMYLCASSSQRLSGNTIYFGEGSWLTVV.

The chain joins TRBV20-1 to TRBJ1-2; a weak D match, TRBD1 (6 bases). The CDR3 loop spans 15 amino acids. Between the trimmed V and J ends, which lost 6 bases and 5 bases, there was a span of 22 bases. Germline lookup yields CDR1 DFQATT and CDR2 SNEGSKA (reference sequence). CDR3 sequence: CSAPRRGRVIYGYTF. Here the CDR3 DNA reads TGCAGTGCCCCCCGGCGGGGGCGCGTTATTTATGGCTACACCTTC.

V usage is TRBV7-2 and J usage is TRBJ2-3; 9 nucleotides agree with TRBD2. The CDR3 is made up of 16 amino acids. Germline V gene data show CDR1 as SGHTA and CDR2 as FQGNSA. J lost 4 bases, V lost 5 bases, and 10 bases had no gene match. CDR3: CASSAHSGSGADTQYF. CDR3 DNA sequence: TGTGCCAGCAGCGCCCATAGCGGGAGTGGGGCAGATACGCAGTATTTT.

This clonotype occurred a few times. The chain combines TRBV12-3 or TRBV12-4 with TRBJ1-2; weak D call: TRBD1 (5 bases). This CDR3 is 16 amino acids long. V was pared by 5 bases and J by 4 bases, with 20 bases between. The CDR3, as DNA: TGTGCCAGCAGTATAGGATGGACGGGGCGCGGCTATGGCTACACCTTC. Residues: CASSIGWTGRGYGYTF.